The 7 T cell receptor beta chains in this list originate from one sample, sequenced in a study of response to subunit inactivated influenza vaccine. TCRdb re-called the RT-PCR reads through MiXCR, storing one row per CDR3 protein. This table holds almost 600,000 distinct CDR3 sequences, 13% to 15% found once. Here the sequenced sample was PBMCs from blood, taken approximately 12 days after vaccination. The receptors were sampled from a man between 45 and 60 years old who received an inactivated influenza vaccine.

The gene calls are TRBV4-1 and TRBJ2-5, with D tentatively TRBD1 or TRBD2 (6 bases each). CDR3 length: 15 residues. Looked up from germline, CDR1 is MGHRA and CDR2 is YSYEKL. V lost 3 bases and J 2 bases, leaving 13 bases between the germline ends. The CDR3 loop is CASSQLRDTQETQYF. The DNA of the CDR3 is TGCGCCAGCAGCCAGCTGCGGGACACACAAGAGACCCAGTACTTC.

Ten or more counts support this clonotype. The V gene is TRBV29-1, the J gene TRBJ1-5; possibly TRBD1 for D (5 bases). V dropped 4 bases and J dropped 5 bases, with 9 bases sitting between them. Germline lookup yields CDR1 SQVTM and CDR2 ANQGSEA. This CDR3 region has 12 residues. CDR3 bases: TGCAGCGTTGGTGGGGGGGATCAGCCCCAGCATTTT. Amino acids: CSVGGGDQPQHF.

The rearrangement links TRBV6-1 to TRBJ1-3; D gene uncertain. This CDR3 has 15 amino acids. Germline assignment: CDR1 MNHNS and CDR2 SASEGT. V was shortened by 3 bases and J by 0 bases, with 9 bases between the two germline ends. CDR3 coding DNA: TGTGCCAGCAGTGACAGTCCCAACTCTGGAAACACCATATATTTT. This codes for CASSDSPNSGNTIYF.

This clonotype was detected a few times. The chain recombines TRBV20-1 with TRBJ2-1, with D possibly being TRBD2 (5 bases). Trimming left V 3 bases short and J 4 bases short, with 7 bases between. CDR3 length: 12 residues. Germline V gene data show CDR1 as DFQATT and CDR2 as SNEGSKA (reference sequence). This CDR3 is CSARERYNEQFF. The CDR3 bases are TGCAGTGCTAGGGAGCGGTACAATGAGCAGTTCTTC.

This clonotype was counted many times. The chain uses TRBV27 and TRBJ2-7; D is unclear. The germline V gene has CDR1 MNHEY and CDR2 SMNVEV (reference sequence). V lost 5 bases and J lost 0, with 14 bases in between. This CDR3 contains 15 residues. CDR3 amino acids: CASSPYHDPSYEQYF. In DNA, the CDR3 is TGTGCCAGCAGTCCTTATCACGACCCCTCCTACGAGCAGTACTTC.

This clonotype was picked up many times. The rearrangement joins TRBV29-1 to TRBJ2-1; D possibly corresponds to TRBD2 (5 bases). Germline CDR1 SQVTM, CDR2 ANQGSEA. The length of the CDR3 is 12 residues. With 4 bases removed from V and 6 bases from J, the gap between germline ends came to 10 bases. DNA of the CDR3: TGCAGCGTTGCCCGGGGTCCCAATGAGCAGTTCTTC. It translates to CSVARGPNEQFF.

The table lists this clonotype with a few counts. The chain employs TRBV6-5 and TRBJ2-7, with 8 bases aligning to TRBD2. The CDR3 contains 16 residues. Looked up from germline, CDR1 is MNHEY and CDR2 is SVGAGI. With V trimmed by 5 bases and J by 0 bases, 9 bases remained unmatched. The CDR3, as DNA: TGTGCCAGCAGTAACCAGGTCGGGGGGGCCTCCTACGAGCAGTACTTC. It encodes CASSNQVGGASYEQYF.